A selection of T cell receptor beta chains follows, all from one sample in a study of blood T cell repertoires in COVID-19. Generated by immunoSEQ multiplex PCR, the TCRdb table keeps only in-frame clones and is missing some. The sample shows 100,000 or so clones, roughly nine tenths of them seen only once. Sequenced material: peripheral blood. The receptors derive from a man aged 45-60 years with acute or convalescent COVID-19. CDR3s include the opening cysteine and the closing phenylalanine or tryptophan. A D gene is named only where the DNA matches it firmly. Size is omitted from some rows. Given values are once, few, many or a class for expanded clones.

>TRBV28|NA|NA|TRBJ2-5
TGTGCCAGCAGTGAACCGGGTCTAAGGGGGACCCAGTACTTC
CASSEPGLRGTQYF
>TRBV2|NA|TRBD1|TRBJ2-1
TGTGCCAGCAGTGAAGCGCTCAGGGGGAGAGATGAGCAGTTCTTC
CASSEALRGRDEQFF
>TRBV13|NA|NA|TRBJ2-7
TGTGCCAGCAGCTTAGGGTACTACGAGCAGTACTTC
CASSLGYYEQYF
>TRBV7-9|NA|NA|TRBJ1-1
TGTGCCAGCCATAGTCGCGTCACTGAAGCTTTCTTT
CASHSRVTEAFF
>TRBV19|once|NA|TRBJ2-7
TGTGCCAGTAGACACACAGGGGGGGCCTCCTACGAGCAGTACTTC
CASRHTGGASYEQYF
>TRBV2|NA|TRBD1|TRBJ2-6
TGTGCCAGCAAGAGGGACAGCGCTAGCGGGGCCAACGTCCTGACTTTC
CASKRDSASGANVLTF
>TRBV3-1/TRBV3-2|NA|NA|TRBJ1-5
TGTGCCAGCAGCCATTCAGGGGATAATCAGCCCCAGCATTTT
CASSHSGDNQPQHF
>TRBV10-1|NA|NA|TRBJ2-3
TGCGCCAGCAGTATGGACAGTAATACGCAGTATTTT
CASSMDSNTQYF
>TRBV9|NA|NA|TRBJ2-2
TGTGCCAGCAGCGTAGAGGCGGGGTCGAGGACCGGGGAGCTGTTTTTT
CASSVEAGSRTGELFF
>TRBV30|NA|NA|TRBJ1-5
TGTGCCTGGAGTGTACAGGCAGGTAGGCAGCCCCAGCATTTT
CAWSVQAGRQPQHF
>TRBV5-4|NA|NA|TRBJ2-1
TGTGCCAGCAGCCTCGGGACTTCAATGAGCTCCTACAATGAGCAGTTCTTC
CASSLGTSMSSYNEQFF
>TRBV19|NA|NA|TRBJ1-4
TGTGCCAGTAGTACACTCGGGGCAACTAATGAAAAACTGTTTTTT
CASSTLGATNEKLFF
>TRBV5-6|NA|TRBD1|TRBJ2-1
TGTGCCAGCAGTCCCGGGACAGGGAATACCTACAATGAGCAGTTCTTC
CASSPGTGNTYNEQFF
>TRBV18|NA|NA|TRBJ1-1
TGTGCCAGCTCACCGGGGGCCATGAACACTGAAGCTTTCTTT
CASSPGAMNTEAFF
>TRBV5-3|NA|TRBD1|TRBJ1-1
TGTGCCAGAAGCTCGGACAGGACTGAAGCTTTCTTT
CARSSDRTEAFF
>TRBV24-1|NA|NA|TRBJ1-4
TGTGCCACCAGTGACCCTGGAGGGCGAGAGGAAAAACTGTTTTTT
CATSDPGGREEKLFF
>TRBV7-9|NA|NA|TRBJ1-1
TGTGCCAGCAGCTTCCTAGAAGCTTTCTTT
CASSFLEAFF
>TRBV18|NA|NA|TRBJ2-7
TGTGCCAGCTCCATCCTCGCCGCTAGCGACAGAACCTACGAGCAGTACTTC
CASSILAASDRTYEQYF
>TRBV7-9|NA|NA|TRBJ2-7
TGTGCCAGCAGCTTAGACGGGGACAACTACGAGCAGTACTTC
CASSLDGDNYEQYF
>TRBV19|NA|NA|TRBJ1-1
TGTGCCAGTAGTATAGGAGTCACTGAAGCTTTCTTT
CASSIGVTEAFF
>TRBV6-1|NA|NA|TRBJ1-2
TGTGCCAGCAGTGAAACAGGCCGCGCAAATGGCTACACCTTC
CASSETGRANGYTF
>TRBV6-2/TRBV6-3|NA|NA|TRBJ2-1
TGTGCCAGCAGCAACCCGACTAATGAGCAGTTCTTC
CASSNPTNEQFF
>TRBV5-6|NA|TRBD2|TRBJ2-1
TGTGCCAGCAGCTTGGCGAGCGGGGCCAATGAGCAGTTCTTC
CASSLASGANEQFF
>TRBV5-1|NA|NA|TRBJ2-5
TGCGCCAGCACTCCCGGGTCGACAGGGAGGGAGACCCAGTACTTC
CASTPGSTGRETQYF
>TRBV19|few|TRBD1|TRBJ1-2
TGTGCCAGTAGAACCCAGGGGGCGAACTATGGCTACACCTTC
CASRTQGANYGYTF
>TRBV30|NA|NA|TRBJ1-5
TGTGCCTGGAGTGTACTGGGAGGCGATCAGCCCCAGCATTTT
CAWSVLGGDQPQHF
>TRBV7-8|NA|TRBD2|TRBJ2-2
TGTGCCAGCAGCTTAGGAATGGTGGGACTAGCGGGTACCGGGGAGCTGTTTTTT
CASSLGMVGLAGTGELFF